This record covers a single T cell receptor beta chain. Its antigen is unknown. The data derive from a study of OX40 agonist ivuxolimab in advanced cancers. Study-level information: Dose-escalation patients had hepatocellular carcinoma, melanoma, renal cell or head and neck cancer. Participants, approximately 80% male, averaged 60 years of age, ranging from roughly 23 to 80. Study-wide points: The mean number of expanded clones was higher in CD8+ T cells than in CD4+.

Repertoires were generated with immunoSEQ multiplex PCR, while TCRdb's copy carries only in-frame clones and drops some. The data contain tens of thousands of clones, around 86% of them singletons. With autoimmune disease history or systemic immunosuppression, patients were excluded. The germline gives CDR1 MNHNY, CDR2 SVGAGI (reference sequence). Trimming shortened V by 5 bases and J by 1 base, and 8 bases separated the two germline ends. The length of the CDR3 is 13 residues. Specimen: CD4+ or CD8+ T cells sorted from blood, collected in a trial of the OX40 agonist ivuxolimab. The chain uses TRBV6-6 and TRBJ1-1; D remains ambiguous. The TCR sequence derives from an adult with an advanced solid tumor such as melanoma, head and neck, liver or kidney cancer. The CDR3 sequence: CASSADPNTEAFF. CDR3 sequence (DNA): TGTGCCAGCAGTGCCGACCCGAACACTGAAGCTTTCTTT.